This T cell receptor (beta chain) was retrieved from a study of blood T cell repertoires in COVID-19. Study-wide background: From the United States, Italy and Spain came samples of acute and convalescent COVID-19. The analysed material was cDNA or gDNA that came from T cells, B-cell-depleted T cells, or PBMCs.

Enrollees, about 18 to 95 years old, lived in some 24 US areas. TCRdb's table, derived via immunoSEQ multiplex PCR, lists solely in-frame clones and lacks some. The repertoire holds 380,000 or so clones, with around 90% as singletons. This CDR3 is 15 amino acids long. Trimming took 3 bases from V and 2 from J, leaving 13 bases between them. Germline values: CDR1 MNHEY, CDR2 SMNVEV (reference sequence). This sequence originates from a woman in her thirties or forties with acute COVID-19. This chain links TRBV27 with TRBJ1-2; the D gene is possibly TRBD1 (6 bases). Sequencing was carried out using PBMCs or T cells enriched from blood (not recorded which). CDR3 in DNA: TGTGCCAGCAGTTTTCGTCGGGGGGCGAACTATGGCTACACCTTC. Translation: CASSFRRGANYGYTF.